The clone carrying this T cell receptor (beta chain) was counted between two and nine times. Its target is not known. Primers: 60 Vbeta forward and 13 Jbeta reverse. TCRdb's copy holds only in-frame clones and misses some; the assay was immunoSEQ multiplex PCR. Among around 140,000 clones listed, about 9.1% were seen once. The data were obtained in a study of cytomegalovirus exposure and HLA in healthy donors. Whole-study context: Most genotyped donors, approximately 77% of 398, had Caucasian-associated genetic ancestry. Regarding the study as a whole: Several V segments, TRBV6-2 and TRBV6-3 among them, could not be told apart and were dropped.

Germline values: CDR1 SNHLY, CDR2 FYNNEI. The CDR3 sequence is 18 residues long. Deletions cut 4 bases from V and 3 bases from J, with 25 bases between. The rearrangement joins TRBV2 to TRBJ2-7; TRBD1 might be the D (5 bases). The clonotype originates from a woman between 35 and 50 years old in good health and CMV-seropositive. Sequenced material: PBMCs. The CDR3 DNA reads as TGTGCCAGCAGTGCCGATTGGCCCGACAGTCGTAAGGTCTACGAGCAGTACTTC. Amino acids: CASSADWPDSRKVYEQYF.